Following are 27 T cell receptor beta chains from one sample sequenced in a study of monozygotic twins with inflammatory bowel disease. After re-calling the 5' RACE reads, TCRdb lists one entry per CDR3 protein, DNA absent. The sample table includes hundreds of thousands of distinct CDR3 sequences. The source material was blood. Receptors originate from a human donor with ulcerative colitis or Crohn's disease, or a healthy co-twin of an affected twin (not recorded which).

This sequence joins TRBV10-3 and TRBJ2-5; lacking DNA, the TRBD2 call made by TCRdb goes unchecked. Per germline, CDR1 ENHRY and CDR2 SYGVKD. The CDR3 consists of 15 residues. The CDR3 here is CAIGYSGGAGETQYF.

This chain uses TRBV12-3 or TRBV12-4 with TRBJ2-7; the D call of TRBD1 rests on TCRdb alone, since no DNA is present to check it. The CDR3 is 15 residues long. This CDR3 reads CASRARQGTNSEQYF.

The chain employs TRBV7-2 and TRBJ2-7; the TCRdb call, TRBD2, lacks DNA for checking. CDR1 and CDR2 (germline): SGHTA, FQGNSA. This CDR3 region has 18 residues. The chain's CDR3 is CASSLAPSGPASPYEQYF.

The chain employs TRBV27 and TRBJ2-3. This CDR3 is built from 13 residues. Germline V gene lookup returns CDR1 MNHEY and CDR2 SMNVEV (reference sequence). The CDR3 sequence is CASSFLETDTQYF.

The chain links TRBV4-3 to TRBJ1-3. CDR3 size: 17 residues. CDR1 LGHNA and CDR2 YSLEER come from the germline V gene. The CDR3 reads CASSQDALRLSGNTIYF.

The J gene is TRBJ2-4, the V gene TRBV2. This CDR3 comprises 12 residues. The germline V gene encodes CDR1 SNHLY and CDR2 FYNNEI. CDR3 sequence: CASTGIKNMQYF.

The rearrangement uses TRBV6-2 or TRBV6-3 and TRBJ2-1; the D call of TRBD2 rests on TCRdb alone, since no DNA is present to check it. CDR3 length equals 14 residues. Looked up from germline, CDR1 is MNHEY and CDR2 is SVGEGT. The CDR3 sequence is CASSYEGGYNEQFF.

The rearrangement joins TRBV5-1 to TRBJ2-1. The CDR3 runs to 13 residues. Germline V gene sequence: CDR1 SGHRS, CDR2 YFSETQ. The CDR3 sequence is CASSLDSNTEQFF. Full variable domain (missing parts from reference TRBV5-1 and TRBJ2-1): KAGVTQTPRYLIKTRGQQVTLSCSPISGHRSVSWYQQTPGQGLQFLFEYFSETQRNKGNFPGRFSGRQFSNSRSEMNVSTLELGDSALYLCASSLDSNTEQFFGPGTRLTVL.

The chain carries TRBV20-1 and TRBJ2-1; TCRdb gives TRBD1 as the D gene, but with no DNA this cannot be confirmed. Germline CDR1 is DFQATT and CDR2 is SNEGSKA (reference sequence). The CDR3 has 19 amino acids. The CDR3 region is CSATATGGSYTGNLNEQFF.

The chain employs TRBV2 and TRBJ2-5; TCRdb calls TRBD1, which cannot be checked without DNA. In germline, CDR1 is SNHLY, CDR2 FYNNEI. This CDR3 comprises 14 residues. CDR3 residues: CASRGDAGLQTQYF.

The V call is TRBV7-2, the J call TRBJ2-1; TCRdb selects TRBD1, and the lack of DNA leaves this call unchecked. Germline-derived CDR1 and CDR2 are SGHTA and FQGNSA. This CDR3 contains 13 residues. The CDR3 spells CASSPGRRNEQFF.

This sequence joins TRBV20-1 and TRBJ2-5; without DNA, the TCRdb call of TRBD2 cannot be checked. Germline values: CDR1 DFQATT, CDR2 SNEGSKA (reference sequence). There are 12 residues in the CDR3. The CDR3: CSVGGREETQYF.

This rearrangement joins TRBV5-6 to TRBJ2-2; as DNA is missing, the TRBD1 call by TCRdb cannot be tested. Germline CDR1 reads SGHDT; CDR2 reads YYEEEE. CDR3 length equals 14 residues. This CDR3 is CASSADRDTGELFF.

The V and J genes are TRBV19 and TRBJ1-6; lacking DNA, the TRBD1 call made by TCRdb goes unchecked. Germline lookup yields CDR1 LNHDA and CDR2 SQIVND (reference sequence). The CDR3 has 15 amino acids. The CDR3 region is CASSIGSSGNSPLHF.

The V gene is TRBV29-1, the J gene TRBJ2-1; TCRdb's D call, TRBD2, is unchecked because there is no DNA. The germline gives CDR1 SQVTM, CDR2 ANQGSEA. The CDR3 totals 15 residues. This chain's CDR3 is CSVAGTSGSVNEQFF.

The chain combines TRBV15 with TRBJ1-6. Germline V gene sequence: CDR1 LNHNV, CDR2 YYDKDF (reference sequence). There are 16 residues in the CDR3. This CDR3 reads CATSPRVSQSNSPLHF.

The chain recombines TRBV27 with TRBJ2-7; TCRdb's assignment of TRBD1 cannot be checked, as there is no DNA. There are 14 residues in the CDR3. Germline V gene data show CDR1 as MNHEY and CDR2 as SMNVEV (reference sequence). The CDR3 spells CASVHRQGRGEQYF.

This chain uses TRBV7-2 with TRBJ1-5. The CDR3 is 12 residues long. Germline V lookup: CDR1 SGHTA, CDR2 FQGNSA. Here the CDR3 reads CASSHGDQPQHF.

The V call is TRBV11-3, the J call TRBJ2-5; TCRdb's assignment of TRBD2 cannot be checked, as there is no DNA. This CDR3 has 13 amino acids. Germline V lookup: CDR1 SGHNT, CDR2 YENEEA. This chain's CDR3 is CASSLRGRETQYF.

This chain links TRBV12-3 or TRBV12-4 with TRBJ2-5; lacking DNA, the TRBD2 call made by TCRdb goes unchecked. The CDR3 contains 13 residues. CDR3 residues: CASSFREGETQYF.

The chain combines TRBV6-1 with TRBJ2-7; TCRdb's D gene call, TRBD1, goes unchecked for lack of DNA. From germline, CDR1 is MNHNS and CDR2 SASEGT. The CDR3 loop spans 15 amino acids. CDR3 in amino acids: CASSRSRDRTYEQYF.

The chain recombines TRBV25-1 with TRBJ1-3; TCRdb's D call, TRBD1, is unchecked because there is no DNA. This CDR3 has 16 residues. Germline assignment: CDR1 MGHDK and CDR2 SYGVNS. Here the CDR3 reads CASSNPGTGQGNTIYF.

This rearrangement joins TRBV3-1 to TRBJ2-7; TCRdb selects TRBD1, and the lack of DNA leaves this call unchecked. Looked up from germline, CDR1 is LGHDT and CDR2 is YNNKEL (reference sequence). CDR3 length: 15 residues. The CDR3 region is CASSRGTGPSYEQYF.

The chain carries TRBV12-3 or TRBV12-4 and TRBJ2-7; TCRdb gives TRBD1 as the D gene, but with no DNA this cannot be confirmed. The CDR3 sequence is 14 residues long. CDR3 protein: CASSLGGIEYEQYF.

V usage is TRBV6-1 and J usage is TRBJ2-7; TCRdb's D call of TRBD2 is untestable without DNA. The CDR3 loop spans 15 amino acids. Germline lookup yields CDR1 MNHNS and CDR2 SASEGT. This CDR3 is CASSPGLPAGYEQYF.

The V call is TRBV18, the J call TRBJ1-1. Germline-derived CDR1 and CDR2 are KGHSH and LQKENI. This CDR3 is built from 15 residues. CDR3 region: CASSPTRTANTEAFF.

This chain joins TRBV29-1 and TRBJ2-3; TCRdb lists TRBD2, though no DNA is available to test this call. Germline V CDR1 and CDR2: SQVTM, ANQGSEA. The CDR3 consists of 12 residues. This chain's CDR3 is CSASSFTDTQYF.